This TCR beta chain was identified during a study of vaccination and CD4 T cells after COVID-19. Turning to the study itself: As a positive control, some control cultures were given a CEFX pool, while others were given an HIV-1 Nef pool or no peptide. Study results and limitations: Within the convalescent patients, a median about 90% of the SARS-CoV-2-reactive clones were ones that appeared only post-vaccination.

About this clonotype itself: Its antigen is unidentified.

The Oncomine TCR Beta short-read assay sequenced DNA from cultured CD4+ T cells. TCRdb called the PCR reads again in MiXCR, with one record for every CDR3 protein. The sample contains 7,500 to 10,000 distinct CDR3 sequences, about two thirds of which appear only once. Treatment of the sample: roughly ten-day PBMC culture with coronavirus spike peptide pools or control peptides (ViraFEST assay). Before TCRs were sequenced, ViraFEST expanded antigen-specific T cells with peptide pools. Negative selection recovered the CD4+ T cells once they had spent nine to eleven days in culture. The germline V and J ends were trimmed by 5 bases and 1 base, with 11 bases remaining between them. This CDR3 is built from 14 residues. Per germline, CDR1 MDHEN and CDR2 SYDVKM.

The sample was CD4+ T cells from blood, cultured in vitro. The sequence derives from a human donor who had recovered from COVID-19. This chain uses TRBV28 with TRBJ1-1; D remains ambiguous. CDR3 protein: CASSHKPGNTEAFF. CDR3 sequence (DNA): TGTGCCAGCAGTCATAAACCCGGGAACACTGAAGCTTTCTTT.